This entry lists 26 T cell receptor beta chains sequenced from one sample in a study of lymphopenia after photon versus proton radiotherapy. The table came from immunoSEQ multiplex PCR; TCRdb's copy has only in-frame clones and leaves some out. Here the sample spans tens of thousands of clones, around 81% being singletons. The sequencing here drew on peripheral blood, taken from a patient treated with proton-based radiotherapy. These TCRs come from a woman aged 70 to 79 with pancreatic cancer.

The chain recombines TRBV7-8 with TRBJ2-1, with D unclear. Deletions cut 8 bases from V and 0 bases from J, with 11 bases between. The CDR3 length is 14 residues. Germline V gives CDR1 SGHVS, CDR2 FQNEAQ. CDR3 amino acids: CASSSASSYNEQFF. CDR3 sequence (DNA): TGTGCCAGCTCCAGCGCGAGCTCCTACAATGAGCAGTTCTTC. The whole variable domain, remainder taken from reference TRBV7-8 and TRBJ2-1, is GAGVSQSPRYKVAKRGQDVALRCDPISGHVSLFWYQQALGQGPEFLTYFQNEAQLDKSGLPSDRFFAERPEGSVSTLKIQRTQQEDSAVYLCASSSASSYNEQFFGPGTRLTVL.

The chain has TRBV11-2 and TRBJ2-2, with 7 bases identical to TRBD2. V was clipped by 1 base and J by 0 bases; unmatched bases: 2. Germline CDR1 and CDR2: SGHAT and FQNNGV. This CDR3 contains 16 residues. CDR3 loop: CASSLVAGANTGELFF. In DNA, the CDR3 is TGTGCCAGCAGCTTAGTTGCGGGGGCGAACACCGGGGAGCTGTTTTTT.

The gene calls are TRBV21-1 and TRBJ1-4; TRBD1 was called by the table and not checked on the DNA. TRBV21-1 represents a pseudogene. The CDR3 is 19 residues long. The CDR3 is CASSKARRWRGRDNEKLFF. In DNA form, the CDR3 reads TGTGCCAGCAGCAAAGCGCGTCGTTGGAGGGGGCGAGATAATGAAAAACTGTTTTTT.

The rearrangement joins TRBV5-6 to TRBJ1-1, with D maybe TRBD1 (5 bases). The CDR3 spans 16 residues. Trimming cost V 4 bases and J 1 base, with 17 bases left between them. Germline V lookup: CDR1 SGHDT, CDR2 YYEEEE. CDR3 region: CASSVPDWGRNTEAFF. As DNA, the CDR3 is TGTGCCAGCAGCGTACCCGACTGGGGCCGGAACACTGAAGCTTTCTTT.

This sequence joins TRBV6-5 and TRBJ2-5; either TRBD1 or TRBD2 may fit D (5 bases each). V lost 6 bases, J lost 2 bases, and 13 bases lay in between. The CDR3 covers 14 residues. Germline-derived CDR1 and CDR2 are MNHEY and SVGAGI. CDR3 protein: CASSLGWGQETQYF. CDR3 in DNA: TGTGCCAGCAGCCTCGGTTGGGGGCAAGAGACCCAGTACTTC.

This chain connects TRBV14 to TRBJ2-1; D might be TRBD2 (6 bases). The CDR3 runs 15 residues. From germline, CDR1 is SGHDN and CDR2 FVKESK. Trimming shortened V by 3 bases and J by 5 bases, and 14 bases separated the two germline ends. CDR3 loop: CASSHLSSVNNEQFF. The CDR3 nucleotides read TGTGCCAGCAGCCATTTGTCTAGCGTGAACAATGAGCAGTTCTTC.

In regard to this clone: The same CDR3 is also encoded by other DNA sequences in this sample. The V gene is TRBV28, the J gene TRBJ1-5; D gene uncertain. CDR1 is MDHEN, CDR2 SYDVKM, per germline. This CDR3 is built from 13 residues. Trimming stripped 6 bases from V and 4 bases from J, with 10 bases between. The CDR3 DNA follows: TGTGCCAGCAGCTTTGCCTCAAATCAGCCCCAGCATTTT. Amino acids: CASSFASNQPQHF.

V usage is TRBV30 and J usage is TRBJ1-5; tentatively, D is TRBD1 (6 bases). Germline V CDR1 and CDR2: GTSNPN, SVGIG (reference sequence). The CDR3 is made up of 16 amino acids. Trimming removed 5 bases at V and 4 bases at J, with 21 bases between. DNA of the CDR3: TGTGCCTGGTCAACGAGCGGGGGGCGCGGTAATCAGCCCCAGCATTTT. Its translation is CAWSTSGGRGNQPQHF.

The chain couples TRBV10-3 to TRBJ2-7; 7 bases align to TRBD2. Germline CDR1 reads ENHRY; CDR2 reads SYGVKD. The V segment lost 8 bases and the J segment 3 bases; nucleotides outside the gene matches: 7. CDR3 size: 13 residues. CDR3: CAIRGEMVYEQYF. CDR3 DNA sequence: TGTGCCATCCGGGGGGAGATGGTCTACGAGCAGTACTTC.

The J gene is TRBJ1-5, the V gene TRBV28, with D maybe TRBD1 (5 bases). Germline assignment: CDR1 MDHEN and CDR2 SYDVKM. Trimming removed 7 bases at V and 7 bases at J, with 20 bases between. This CDR3 has 15 amino acids. The CDR3 sequence is CASTQEGRSGQPQHF. The CDR3 coding sequence is TGTGCCAGCACTCAGGAGGGGCGATCCGGCCAGCCCCAGCATTTT.

The rearrangement links TRBV6-6 to TRBJ1-3; D unclear. The CDR3 contains 14 residues. Germline CDR1 is MNHNY and CDR2 is SVGAGI (reference sequence). V lost 2 bases to trimming and J lost 4 bases, with 9 bases between them. CDR3 coding DNA: TGTGCCAGCAGTTACCCCGCTGAAGGAAACACCATATATTTT. Translated, it gives CASSYPAEGNTIYF.

This clone has more than one count but fewer than ten. The J gene is TRBJ1-1, the V gene TRBV29-1; TRBD1 might be the D (6 bases). Germline V CDR1 and CDR2: SQVTM, ANQGSEA. The CDR3 is 12 residues long. The germline V and J ends were trimmed by 3 bases and 6 bases, with 11 bases remaining between them. The CDR3 region has the DNA TGCAGCGTTGAGGGGGGCAGGTCTGAAGCTTTCTTT. The encoded protein is CSVEGGRSEAFF.

This chain links TRBV7-9 with TRBJ2-3, with D unclear. This CDR3 region has 14 residues. Deletions cut 1 base from V and 1 base from J, with 6 bases between. Germline CDR1 reads SEHNR; CDR2 reads FQNEAQ (reference sequence). The chain's CDR3 is CASSLDSRTDTQYF. The CDR3 DNA reads as TGTGCCAGCAGCTTAGATAGTCGCACAGATACGCAGTATTTT.

The CDR3, as DNA: TGTGCCAGCAGCTTTTCAAGACTAGCGGGACGAAACATTCAGTACTTC. Protein sequence: CASSFSRLAGRNIQYF. V gene TRBV11-3 combines with J gene TRBJ2-4; 11 positions agree with TRBD2. CDR1 and CDR2 (germline): SGHNT, YENEEA. CDR3 length: 16 amino acids. With 3 bases clipped from V and 6 bases from J, the junction kept 7 bases outside the gene matches.

This clone showed up just a few times. The chain employs TRBV28 and TRBJ2-1; 13 bases map to TRBD2. The V and J ends lost 6 bases and 7 bases, in that order; junction bases with no gene match: 12. There are 17 residues in the CDR3. The germline gives CDR1 MDHEN, CDR2 SYDVKM. CDR3: CASSAKRRLAGGNEQFF. The CDR3 DNA is TGTGCCAGCAGCGCTAAACGAAGACTAGCGGGAGGTAATGAGCAGTTCTTC.

This rearrangement joins TRBV28 to TRBJ2-7; 7 nucleotides agree with TRBD1. Unmatched junction bases numbered 10, after V lost 5 bases and J lost 6 bases. The CDR3 is 14 amino acids. Germline CDR1 is MDHEN and CDR2 is SYDVKM. The chain's CDR3 is CASSMGQPMIEQYF. The CDR3 region has the DNA TGTGCCAGCAGTATGGGACAGCCCATGATCGAGCAGTACTTC.

V usage is TRBV6-6 and J usage is TRBJ1-5, with D maybe TRBD1 (6 bases). V was clipped by 6 bases and J by 6 bases, with 15 bases between them. CDR3 length: 14 amino acids. Germline lookup yields CDR1 MNHNY and CDR2 SVGAGI (reference sequence). The CDR3 bases are TGTGCCAGCAGACCTCCCGGGGGGGCTCAGCCCCAGCATTTT. This codes for CASRPPGGAQPQHF.

CDR3 residues: CASRENYQDTEAFF. The CDR3 nucleotides read TGTGCCAGCAGGGAAAATTATCAGGACACTGAAGCTTTCTTT. The chain recombines TRBV6-1 with TRBJ1-1; no firm D call. V lost 6 bases and J 3 bases, leaving 14 bases between the germline ends. In germline, CDR1 is MNHNS, CDR2 SASEGT. The CDR3 length is 14 residues.

The rearrangement uses TRBV5-6 and TRBJ1-1, with no clear D. This CDR3 is built from 16 residues. V lost 4 bases and J 7 bases, leaving 23 bases between the germline ends. CDR1 is SGHDT, CDR2 YYEEEE, per germline. CDR3 loop: CASSTYTTTLVGEAFF. For the CDR3, the DNA is TGTGCCAGCAGCACATACACGACCACCCTTGTCGGTGAAGCTTTCTTT.

The J gene is TRBJ2-2, the V gene TRBV15; D may be TRBD2 (6 bases). The CDR3 has 16 amino acids. Germline V gene lookup returns CDR1 LNHNV and CDR2 YYDKDF (reference sequence). V was shortened by 0 bases and J by 10 bases, with 18 bases between the two germline ends. The CDR3 coding sequence is TGTGCCACCAGCAGAGATAACAGCGGGTTTGCAATGGAGCTGTTTTTT. Translated, it gives CATSRDNSGFAMELFF.

This clone was seen once. The rearrangement uses TRBV29-1 and TRBJ1-5, with no clear D. V dropped 6 bases and J dropped 2 bases, with 8 bases sitting between them. Germline values: CDR1 SQVTM, CDR2 ANQGSEA. The CDR3 runs to 12 residues. In DNA form, the CDR3 reads TGCAGCGTGCGGGAGGGCAATCAGCCCCAGCATTTT. This encodes CSVREGNQPQHF.

The chain has TRBV19 and TRBJ2-1; 7 bases agree with TRBD2. The junction had 6 bases not matched to a gene; V was cut back by 0 bases and J by 4 bases. The CDR3 is 16 amino acids. CDR1 is LNHDA and CDR2 is SQIVND in the germline V gene (reference sequence). The CDR3 loop is CASSIEESGVYNEQFF. CDR3 DNA: TGTGCCAGTAGTATAGAGGAGAGCGGGGTATACAATGAGCAGTTCTTC.

The V gene is TRBV18, the J gene TRBJ2-7, with 10 bases lining up with TRBD2. The CDR3 is made up of 17 amino acids. Losses at the gene ends were 3 bases for V and 2 bases for J; bases not matched to a gene: 10. The germline CDR1 and CDR2 sequences are KGHSH and LQKENI. CDR3 residues: CASSPLGTSVGPYEQYF. Here the CDR3 DNA reads TGTGCCAGCTCACCCCTCGGGACTAGCGTTGGTCCCTACGAGCAGTACTTC.

The chain employs TRBV13 and TRBJ2-3, with TRBD2 matching 7 bases. CDR1 PRHDT and CDR2 FYEKMQ come from the germline V gene (reference sequence). J gave up 4 bases and V 3 bases, and 4 bases lay outside the gene matches. This CDR3 contains 14 residues. In DNA, the CDR3 is TGTGCCAGCAGCTTTATCGGGAGGCCAGATACGCAGTATTTT. Amino acid sequence: CASSFIGRPDTQYF.

The chain employs TRBV29-1 and TRBJ2-1, with TRBD2 as a possible D gene (5 bases). The CDR3 is 12 residues long. V lost 7 bases to trimming and J lost 7 bases, with 14 bases between them. Germline V gene data show CDR1 as SQVTM and CDR2 as ANQGSEA. As DNA, the CDR3 is TGCAGCGCCTTAATTCAGCGGAATGAGCAGTTCTTC. Its protein is CSALIQRNEQFF.

The chain recombines TRBV14 with TRBJ2-1; D may be TRBD2 (6 bases). Germline assignment: CDR1 SGHDN and CDR2 FVKESK. The CDR3 is 14 amino acids. V lost 4 bases and J 10 bases, leaving 17 bases between the germline ends. CDR3 sequence (DNA): TGTGCCAGCAGCCGCCTGACTAGTTCCTTGGAGCAGTTCTTC. It yields the protein CASSRLTSSLEQFF. Looking up the rest from reference TRBV14 and TRBJ2-1 gives the full variable domain: EAGVTQFPSHSVIEKGQTVTLRCDPISGHDNLYWYRRVMGKEIKFLLHFVKESKQDESGMPNNRFLAERTGGTYSTLKVQPAELEDSGVYFCASSRLTSSLEQFFGPGTRLTVL.